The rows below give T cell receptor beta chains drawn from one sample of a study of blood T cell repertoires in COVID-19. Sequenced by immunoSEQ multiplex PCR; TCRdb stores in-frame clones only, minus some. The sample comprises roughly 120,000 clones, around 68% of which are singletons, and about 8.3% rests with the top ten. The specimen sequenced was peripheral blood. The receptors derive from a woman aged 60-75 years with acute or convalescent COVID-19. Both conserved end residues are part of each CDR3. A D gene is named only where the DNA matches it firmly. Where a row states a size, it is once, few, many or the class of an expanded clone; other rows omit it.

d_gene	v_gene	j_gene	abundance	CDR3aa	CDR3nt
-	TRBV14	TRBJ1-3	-	CASSQDFGGSSGNTIYF	TGTGCCAGCAGCCAAGATTTCGGAGGGAGCTCTGGAAACACCATATATTTT
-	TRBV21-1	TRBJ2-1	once	CASSEIPQEYNEQFF	TGTGCCAGCAGCGAAATTCCACAGGAATACAATGAGCAGTTCTTC
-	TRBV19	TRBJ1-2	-	CASKGQPPNYGYTF	TGTGCCAGTAAAGGACAGCCCCCTAACTATGGCTACACCTTC
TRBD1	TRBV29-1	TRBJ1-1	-	CSVELPGQGRTEAFF	TGCAGCGTTGAACTACCGGGACAGGGTAGGACTGAAGCTTTCTTT
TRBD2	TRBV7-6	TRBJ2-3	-	CASSFYASGGAADRYF	TGTGCCAGCAGCTTTTACGCTAGCGGGGGGGCAGCGGATAGGTATTTT
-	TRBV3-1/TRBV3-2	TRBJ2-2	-	CASSQTTSPGELFF	TGTGCCAGCAGCCAAACTACTTCCCCCGGGGAGCTGTTTTTT
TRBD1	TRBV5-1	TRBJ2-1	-	CASSLGQGGNEQFF	TGCGCCAGCAGCTTGGGACAGGGGGGTAATGAGCAGTTCTTC
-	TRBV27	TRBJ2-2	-	CASRGGGFLRTGELFF	TGTGCCAGCAGAGGGGGAGGGTTTCTTAGGACCGGGGAGCTGTTTTTT
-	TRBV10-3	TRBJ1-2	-	CAISDGGFTNYGYTF	TGTGCCATCAGTGATGGAGGATTCACTAACTATGGCTACACCTTC
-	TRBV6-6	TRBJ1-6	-	CASSQRDNSPLHF	TGTGCCAGCAGTCAGAGGGATAATTCACCCCTCCACTTT
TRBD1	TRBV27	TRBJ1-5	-	CASRQGAVGPQHF	TGTGCCAGCAGACAGGGGGCTGTTGGACCCCAGCATTTT
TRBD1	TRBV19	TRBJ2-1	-	CASSPGQGNEQFF	TGTGCCAGTAGCCCGGGACAGGGCAATGAGCAGTTCTTC
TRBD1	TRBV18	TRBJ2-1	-	CASSPLTGGGNEQFF	TGTGCCAGCTCACCACTGACAGGGGGAGGCAATGAGCAGTTCTTC
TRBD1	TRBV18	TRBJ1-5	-	CASSPPEGAGQPQHF	TGTGCCAGCTCACCACCGGAGGGGGCGGGTCAGCCCCAGCATTTT
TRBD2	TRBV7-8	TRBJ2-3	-	CASSLVTGGPTDTQYF	TGTGCCAGCAGCTTAGTTACGGGGGGGCCCACAGATACGCAGTATTTT
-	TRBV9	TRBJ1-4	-	CASSESPGTNEKLFF	TGTGCCAGCAGCGAAAGCCCGGGGACTAATGAAAAACTGTTTTTT
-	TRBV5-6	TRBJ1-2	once	CASSLESRRVGYTF	TGTGCCAGCAGCTTGGAATCCCGCCGAGTGGGCTACACCTTC
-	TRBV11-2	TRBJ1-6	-	CASSFKTELGSNSPLHF	TGTGCCAGCAGCTTCAAGACGGAACTGGGCAGTAATTCACCCCTCCACTTT
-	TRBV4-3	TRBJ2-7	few	CASSQGPGEYEQYF	TGCGCCAGCAGCCAAGGGCCGGGGGAGTACGAGCAGTACTTC
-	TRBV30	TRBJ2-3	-	CAGRGTGTDTQYF	TGTGCCGGTCGGGGTACCGGCACAGATACGCAGTATTTT
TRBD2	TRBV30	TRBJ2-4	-	CAWNRGGLDIQYF	TGTGCCTGGAACCGGGGGGGGCTGGACATTCAGTACTTC
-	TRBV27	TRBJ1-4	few	CASSLILRTGTNEKLFF	TGTGCCAGCAGTTTGATACTCCGGACTGGCACTAATGAAAAACTGTTTTTT
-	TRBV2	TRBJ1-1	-	CASSTEMNTEAFF	TGTGCCAGCAGTACGGAGATGAACACTGAAGCTTTCTTT
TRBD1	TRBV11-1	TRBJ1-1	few	CASRNRGLNTEAFF	TGTGCCAGCAGAAACAGGGGTCTGAACACTGAAGCTTTCTTT
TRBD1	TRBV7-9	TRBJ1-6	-	CASSLPQGAVNSPLHF	TGTGCCAGCAGCTTACCACAGGGGGCAGTGAATTCACCCCTCCACTTT
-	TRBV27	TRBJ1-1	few	CASSLWPLNTEAFF	TGTGCCAGCAGTTTGTGGCCGTTGAACACTGAAGCTTTCTTT
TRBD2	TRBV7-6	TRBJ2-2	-	CASSFPSGNTGELFF	TGTGCCAGCAGCTTCCCTAGCGGGAACACCGGGGAGCTGTTTTTT
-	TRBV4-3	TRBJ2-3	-	CASSQGRGTQYF	TGCGCCAGCAGCCAAGGCCGGGGTACGCAGTATTTT
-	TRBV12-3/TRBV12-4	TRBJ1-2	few	CASSFNTHGYTF	TGTGCCAGCAGTTTTAATACTCATGGCTACACCTTC
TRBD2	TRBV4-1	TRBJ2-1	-	CASSQGDTSGVREQFF	TGCGCCAGCAGCCAAGGAGATACTAGCGGTGTAAGAGAGCAGTTCTTC
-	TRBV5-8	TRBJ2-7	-	CASSFIHEQYF	TGTGCCAGCAGCTTTATCCACGAGCAGTACTTC
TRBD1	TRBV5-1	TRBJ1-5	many	CASSLVGTGNQPQHF	TGCGCCAGCAGCTTGGTGGGGACAGGGAATCAGCCCCAGCATTTT
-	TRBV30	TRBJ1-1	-	CAWQGLTTEAFF	TGTGCCTGGCAGGGGTTAACCACTGAAGCTTTCTTT
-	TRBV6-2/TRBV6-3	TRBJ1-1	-	CASSTARTAHTEAFF	TGTGCCAGCAGTACCGCTCGGACAGCCCACACTGAAGCTTTCTTT
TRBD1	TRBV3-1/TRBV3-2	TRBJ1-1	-	CASSPQGTMNTEAFF	TGTGCCAGCAGCCCACAGGGGACCATGAACACTGAAGCTTTCTTT
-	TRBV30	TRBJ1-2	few	CAWSVGRVLNGYTF	TGTGCCTGGAGTGTCGGCAGGGTCCTAAATGGCTACACCTTC
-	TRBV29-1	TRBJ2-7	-	CSVQQDRNSYEQYF	TGCAGCGTTCAACAAGACAGGAATTCCTACGAGCAGTACTTC
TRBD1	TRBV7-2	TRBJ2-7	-	CASSRTGTYEQYF	TGTGCCAGCAGCAGGACAGGGACCTACGAGCAGTACTTC
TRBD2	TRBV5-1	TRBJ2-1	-	CASSLSGDGGNEQFF	TGCGCCAGCAGCTTAAGCGGGGACGGGGGCAATGAGCAGTTCTTC
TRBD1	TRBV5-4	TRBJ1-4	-	CASSSRGRTGDEKLFF	TGTGCCAGCAGCTCGAGGGGCAGGACAGGGGATGAAAAACTGTTTTTT
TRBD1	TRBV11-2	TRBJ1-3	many	CASSRGTGANTIYF	TGTGCCAGCAGCCGCGGGACAGGGGCCAACACCATATATTTT
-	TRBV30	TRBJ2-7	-	CAWTNFYEQYF	TGTGCCTGGACAAATTTCTACGAGCAGTACTTC
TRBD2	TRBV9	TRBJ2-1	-	CASSETPSHRGTRGNEQFF	TGTGCCAGCAGCGAGACCCCTTCCCATAGGGGGACTAGGGGCAATGAGCAGTTCTTC
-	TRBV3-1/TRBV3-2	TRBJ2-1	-	CASSQVASSYNEQFF	TGTGCCAGCAGCCAAGTGGCCAGCTCCTACAATGAGCAGTTCTTC
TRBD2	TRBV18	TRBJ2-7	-	CASSTASGANEQYF	TGTGCCAGCTCAACGGCTAGCGGGGCCAACGAGCAGTACTTC
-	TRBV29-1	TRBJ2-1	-	CSGQEQGRGNEQFF	TGCAGCGGCCAGGAGCAGGGGAGGGGCAATGAGCAGTTCTTC
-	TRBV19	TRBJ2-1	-	CASSSSQIVVLF	TGTGCCAGTAGTTCCTCGCAGATTGTGGTCCTCTTC
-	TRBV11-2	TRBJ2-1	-	CASSPTGQTYNEQFF	TGTGCCAGCAGCCCTACGGGACAAACCTACAATGAGCAGTTCTTC
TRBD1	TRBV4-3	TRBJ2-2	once	CASSQGTGVTGELFF	TGCGCCAGCAGCCAAGGGACAGGGGTCACCGGGGAGCTGTTTTTT